These 15 T cell receptor beta chains share one sample of origin, sequenced in a study of a mutant IDH1 vaccine in newly diagnosed glioma. TCRdb keeps only in-frame clones here, not all; method: immunoSEQ multiplex PCR. The sample shows tens of thousands of clones, 70% to 90% of them seen only once. Indicated time point: baseline, week 1 (first vaccination visit). Treatment noted: pre-vaccination baseline after standard-of-care therapy. This sample comprised PBMCs, obtained from a glioma patient treated with radiotherapy, temozolomide or both. These receptors came from a man younger than 30 with glioma.

V and J are TRBV6-1 and TRBJ2-1; possibly TRBD1 for D (6 bases). The CDR3 is 14 amino acids. V gave up 6 bases and J gave up 4 bases, with 13 bases separating them. Per the germline V gene, CDR1 is MNHNS and CDR2 is SASEGT. Here the CDR3 reads CASSKRTDYNEQFF. The CDR3 DNA reads TGTGCCAGCAGCAAGCGGACAGATTACAATGAGCAGTTCTTC.

The V gene is TRBV30, the J gene TRBJ1-5, with D hard to call. Per germline, CDR1 GTSNPN and CDR2 SVGIG (reference sequence). This CDR3 is built from 14 residues. V was clipped by 2 bases and J by 0 bases, with 8 bases between them. This CDR3 is CAWSLPFSNQPQHF. The CDR3 DNA reads as TGTGCCTGGAGTCTTCCTTTTAGCAATCAGCCCCAGCATTTT.

The rearrangement uses TRBV25-1 and TRBJ1-2; D is perhaps TRBD1 (6 bases). Trimming stripped 2 bases from V and 4 bases from J, with 11 bases between. Germline V gene lookup returns CDR1 MGHDK and CDR2 SYGVNS. This CDR3 has 14 residues. The CDR3 here is CASSEQGTVYGYTF. In DNA form, the CDR3 reads TGTGCCAGCAGTGAACAGGGGACCGTCTATGGCTACACCTTC.

The CDR3 DNA reads as TGCGCCAGCAGCTTACCGGGACAGGGAGTCGAGCAGTACTTC. It is translated as CASSLPGQGVEQYF. The chain combines TRBV5-1 with TRBJ2-7, with TRBD1 identical over 9 bases. Germline CDR1 reads SGHRS; CDR2 reads YFSETQ. There are 14 residues in the CDR3. V was clipped by 2 bases and J by 6 bases; unmatched bases: 6. The full variable domain, completed using reference TRBV5-1 and TRBJ2-7, is KAGVTQTPRYLIKTRGQQVTLSCSPISGHRSVSWYQQTPGQGLQFLFEYFSETQRNKGNFPGRFSGRQFSNSRSEMNVSTLELGDSALYLCASSLPGQGVEQYFGPGTRLTVT.

The CDR3 DNA sequence: TGTGCCAGCAGCTTAGCAGGGGTCGGTTCTGGGGCCAACGTCCTGACTTTC. This gives the protein CASSLAGVGSGANVLTF. The genes are TRBV7-9 and TRBJ2-6; D is possibly TRBD1 (5 bases). Germline assignment: CDR1 SEHNR and CDR2 FQNEAQ (reference sequence). This CDR3 is built from 17 residues. V was shortened by 0 bases and J by 1 base, with 10 bases between the two germline ends.

V and J are TRBV5-1 and TRBJ1-2; D is perhaps TRBD1 (5 bases). V was shortened by 0 bases and J by 6 bases, with 12 bases between the two germline ends. Germline loops: CDR1 SGHRS, CDR2 YFSETQ. CDR3 length equals 14 residues. CDR3 DNA sequence: TGCGCCAGCAGCTTGGTGCAGGGACTAGATGGCTACACCTTC. Translated: CASSLVQGLDGYTF. The complete variable domain, with remaining parts taken from reference TRBV5-1 and TRBJ1-2, reads KAGVTQTPRYLIKTRGQQVTLSCSPISGHRSVSWYQQTPGQGLQFLFEYFSETQRNKGNFPGRFSGRQFSNSRSEMNVSTLELGDSALYLCASSLVQGLDGYTFGSGTRLTVV.

The chain recombines TRBV10-2 with TRBJ1-2; possible D gene TRBD1, 6 bases. Trimming cost V 2 bases and J 4 bases, with 11 bases left between them. There are 14 residues in the CDR3. Germline V lookup: CDR1 WSHSY, CDR2 SAAADI. For the CDR3, the DNA is TGCGCCAGCAGTGAGGGTAGCAGGGGCTATGGCTACACCTTC. It codes for CASSEGSRGYGYTF.

J is TRBJ1-5 and V is TRBV5-1; possible D gene TRBD1, 5 bases. CDR3 size: 13 residues. V lost 4 bases, J lost 3 bases, and 8 bases lay in between. CDR1 and CDR2 (germline): SGHRS, YFSETQ. The CDR3 loop is CASSMGLNQPQHF. As DNA, the CDR3 is TGCGCCAGCAGCATGGGACTCAATCAGCCCCAGCATTTT.

This chain connects TRBV29-1 to TRBJ1-1; D gene unclear. Trimming stripped 4 bases from V and 1 base from J, with 7 bases between. This CDR3 region has 12 residues. CDR1 SQVTM and CDR2 ANQGSEA come from the germline V gene. CDR3 protein: CSVASGNTEAFF. CDR3 bases: TGCAGCGTTGCGTCGGGGAACACTGAAGCTTTCTTT.

The chain joins TRBV4-3 to TRBJ2-7, with D perhaps matching TRBD1 or TRBD2 (5 bases each). Trimming pared 1 base from V and 4 bases from J, leaving 11 bases between. This CDR3 is built from 14 residues. Germline V gives CDR1 LGHNA, CDR2 YSLEER. CDR3 loop: CASSQVLGTYEQYF. The DNA of the CDR3 is TGCGCCAGCAGCCAAGTGTTAGGGACGTACGAGCAGTACTTC.

The chain carries TRBV2 and TRBJ1-2, with D possibly being TRBD1 (5 bases). V dropped 8 bases and J dropped 8 bases, with 6 bases sitting between them. There are 9 residues in the CDR3. Germline V lookup: CDR1 SNHLY, CDR2 FYNNEI. The CDR3 DNA reads TGTGCCAGCGGGGGGGGCTACACCTTC. This encodes CASGGGYTF.

The chain has TRBV4-2 and TRBJ1-6; D might be TRBD1 (5 bases). The length of the CDR3 is 16 residues. V lost 2 bases and J 1 base, leaving 9 bases between the germline ends. The germline CDR1 and CDR2 sequences are LGHNA and YNFKEQ. CDR3 DNA sequence: TGTGCCAGCAGCCAATGGGGGTCGTCCTATAATTCACCCCTCCACTTT. It codes for CASSQWGSSYNSPLHF.

The CDR3 spells CASSQGNRVAKNIQYF. In nucleotides, the CDR3 is TGCGCCAGCAGCCAAGGGAACAGAGTAGCCAAAAACATTCAGTACTTC. This chain links TRBV4-1 with TRBJ2-4; the D is unclear. CDR3 length: 16 amino acids. V lost 1 base and J 0 bases, leaving 10 bases between the germline ends. Germline-derived CDR1 and CDR2 are MGHRA and YSYEKL.

This clone was observed a few times. The chain couples TRBV4-2 to TRBJ1-5, with D maybe TRBD1 (5 bases). The V gene's germline CDR1 is LGHNA and CDR2 YNFKEQ. The V end lost 0 bases, the J end lost 2 bases, and 5 bases lay between the germline ends. The CDR3 has 14 amino acids. The CDR3 region has the DNA TGTGCCAGCAGCCAAGAGACAGGCAATCAGCCCCAGCATTTT. This gives the protein CASSQETGNQPQHF.

The chain uses TRBV5-1 and TRBJ1-1; D gene ambiguous. The V and J ends lost 3 bases and 1 base respectively, with 13 bases between them. Looked up from germline, CDR1 is SGHRS and CDR2 is YFSETQ. This CDR3 is 15 amino acids long. The CDR3 DNA follows: TGCGCCAGCAGCTCCGGACGGAAAACGAACACTGAAGCTTTCTTT. Protein product: CASSSGRKTNTEAFF.